This TCR beta chain was sequenced during a study of T cell changes during pregnancy in multiple sclerosis. Here immunoSEQ multiplex PCR was the method, and the copy in TCRdb shows in-frame clones only, minus some. The data hold around 100,000 clones, with about nine tenths observed a single time. Trimming at V came to 7 bases and at J to 6 bases, leaving 7 bases not matched to a gene. CDR1 is LNHNV, CDR2 YYDKDF, per germline (reference sequence). The CDR3 spans 13 residues. Sequences were derived from peripheral blood, sampled after pregnancy. The gene calls are TRBV15 and TRBJ2-7, with 9 bases fitting TRBD2. The receptor's source is a female donor with multiple sclerosis, enrolled in a pregnancy study. CDR3 sequence reads: CATNEFSGGEQYF. The CDR3 DNA sequence: TGTGCCACCAACGAGTTTAGCGGGGGCGAGCAGTACTTC. Using reference TRBV15 and TRBJ2-7 for the parts outside the CDR3, the full variable domain is DAMVIQNPRYQVTQFGKPVTLSCSQTLNHNVMYWYQQKSSQAPKLLFHYYDKDFNNEADTPDNFQSRRPNTSFCFLDIRSPGLGDTAMYLCATNEFSGGEQYFGPGTRLTVT.